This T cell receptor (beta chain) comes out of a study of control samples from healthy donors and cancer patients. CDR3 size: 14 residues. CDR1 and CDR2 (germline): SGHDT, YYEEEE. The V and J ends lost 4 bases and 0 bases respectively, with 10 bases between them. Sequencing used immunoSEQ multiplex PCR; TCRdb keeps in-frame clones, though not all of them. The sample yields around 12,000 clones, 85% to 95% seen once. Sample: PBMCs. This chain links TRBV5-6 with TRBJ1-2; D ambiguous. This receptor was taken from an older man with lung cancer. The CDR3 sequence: CASSLRLPNYGYTF. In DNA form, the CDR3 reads TGTGCCAGCAGCCTACGACTCCCTAACTATGGCTACACCTTC.